The 2 T cell receptor beta chains listed next were all sequenced from one sample in a study of regulatory and conventional T cells in RAG deficiency. Clones were sequenced by immunoSEQ multiplex PCR, and TCRdb holds only the in-frame ones, with some missing. This sample has under 45,000 clones, with 76% found just once. Conventional CD4+ T cells were sorted from blood as CD25-low CD127-high cells. These data were also filed under a second study, of regulatory T cells. That publication notes: Primers: 52 TRBV forward and 13 TRBJ reverse.

Sequenced input: CD4+ effector T cells sorted from blood. These receptors all come from a human donor in good health.

The chain uses TRBV7-9 and TRBJ2-5, with D perhaps matching TRBD1 (6 bases). With 10 bases removed from V and 2 bases from J, the gap between germline ends came to 14 bases. This CDR3 region has 13 residues. The germline V gene has CDR1 SEHNR and CDR2 FQNEAQ (reference sequence). DNA for the CDR3: TGTGCCACCTCGGCAGGGGCACAAGAGACCCAGTACTTC. Translated, it gives CATSAGAQETQYF. The full variable domain, rest sourced from reference TRBV7-9 and TRBJ2-5, is DTGVSQNPRHKITKRGQNVTFRCDPISEHNRLYWYRQTLGQGPEFLTYFQNEAQLEKSRLLSDRFSAERPKGSFSTLEIQRTEQGDSAMYLCATSAGAQETQYFGPGTRLLVL.

This clone has just one count. This chain links TRBV21-1 with TRBJ2-2; TRBD2 reflects the table's D call only, with no check against the DNA. TRBV21-1 is marked as a pseudogene. This CDR3 region has 19 residues. The CDR3 sequence is CASSGLLAGGPSGTGELFF. In DNA, the CDR3 is TGTGCCAGCAGCGGGCTACTAGCGGGGGGCCCCTCGGGCACCGGGGAGCTGTTTTTT.